This TCR beta chain was captured in a study of T-cell memory formation after mild COVID-19 (dated by TCRdb to the early 2020s). Regarding the complete study: TCR sequence clusters from the two donors were found to be largely donor specific. Two young, previously healthy adult volunteers, one female and one male, were included in the cohort. T-cell clones expanding and contracting after mild COVID-19 in two donors were tracked by longitudinal TCRalpha and TCRbeta repertoire sequencing.

Between the V and J ends, shortened by 8 bases and 0 bases respectively, the junction contains 11 bases. The CDR3 sequence holds 14 residues, the cysteine and phenylalanine included. The CDR3 DNA has 42 bases and is translated from base 1. Sequencer: Illumina NovaSeq 6000. Using 5'RACE with constant-segment primers, TCRalpha and TCRbeta cDNA libraries were constructed, with sample barcodes and unique molecular identifiers added in the process. RNA was extracted from every sample with Trizol reagent. Library amplification was performed in two PCR steps, and a second sample barcode and Illumina TruSeq adapters were introduced in the second step. Sequencing of libraries was performed on an Illumina NovaSeq with 2 x 150 bp paired-end reads. The authors' analysis ran thus. Reads were demultiplexed and collapsed into UMI-guided consensus sequences with migec v1.2.7. With mixcr v2.1.11, UMI consensuses were aligned to TRA and TRB V and J templates and assembled into clonotypes. Clonotypes were classified as expanded or contracted when called significant by both edgeR and NoisET, with noise models trained on biological replicates. For edgeR calls, a false discovery rate-adjusted p below 0.01 and a log2 fold-change threshold of 1 were applied. As an exploratory analysis of dynamics, max-normalized trajectories of the 1000 most abundant clonotypes were examined by PCA with hierarchical clustering. Separately sequenced CD4+ and CD8+ repertoires were used to assign the CD4 or CD8 phenotype of responding clones. The raw public data were reprocessed by TCRdb itself: fastp quality trimming at Q25, MiXCR clonotype calling, in-frame beta chains only. Each entry merges the rows of one CDR3 protein and shows their most common DNA and genes. Clone size and V and J calls follow TCRdb, not the original study. The sample records almost 550,000 distinct CDR3 sequences, roughly 21% of which are singletons. Around 13% of the sample comes from the top ten.

This clonotype was seen ten or more times. Its specific antigen is unknown. Per-base qualities were not stored, and no clone one base away is much larger. The full study reports these points: Contracting CD4+ clones were found mainly in CM and EM memory subsets, while CD8+ clones were enriched in EMRA. The second-wave clones that peaked on day 37 were not confirmed to be SARS-CoV-2 specific. Some responding clones were found in pre-infection memory, which suggests that pre-existing cross-reactive memory T cells took part in the SARS-CoV-2 response. The study included only a couple of mild cases, and larger cohorts that include severe cases with pre-infection samples were judged to be necessary. Clones contracting from day 15 to 85 had balanced CD4/CD8 phenotypes, while a second wave expanding from day 15 to 37 was biased towards CD4+.

PBMCs were isolated by Ficoll-Paque density gradient centrifugation. The receptor's source is an adult woman who had mild COVID-19 (a few samples of this study predate the infection). The sample titles of this study are shuffled in the database, so cell type and time point are left out; the donor was told from shared clones. The sequencing sample was made of PBMCs or a T cell subset sorted from them (not recorded which). Here the chain combines TRBV12-3 or TRBV12-4 and TRBJ2-1, with an unclear D gene assignment. The CDR3 reads CASGTSASYNEQFF. The nucleotide sequence reads as follows: TGTGCCAGCGGTACATCGGCCTCCTACAATGAGCAGTTCTTC.